The rows below give T cell receptor beta chains drawn from one sample of a study of monozygotic twins with cystic fibrosis. Libraries were prepared by immunoSEQ multiplex PCR; TCRdb keeps only in-frame clonotypes and omits some of them. The sample has 20,000 or so clones, about 87% seen once. The sequenced material came from blood. Receptors originate from a woman in her 30s with cystic fibrosis. Each CDR3 is given with its conserved first and last residue. The D gene is left open where the match is weak. Not all rows give a size; the values are once, few, many and, for expanded clones, a class.

V,size,length,J,D,CDR3,DNA
TRBV6-6,.,14,TRBJ1-2,.,CASRTQGSSYGYTF,TGTGCCAGCAGAACACAGGGTTCCTCCTATGGCTACACCTTC
TRBV6-6,.,14,TRBJ1-3,.,CASSYSGAGNTIYF,TGTGCCAGCAGTTACTCAGGGGCTGGAAACACCATATATTTT
TRBV29-1,once,11,TRBJ2-1,TRBD1,CSVITGEWWLF,TGCAGCGTTATAACAGGGGAGTGGTGGCTCTTC
TRBV7-6,.,15,TRBJ2-3,TRBD2,CASSPLAGGLDTQYF,TGTGCCAGCAGCCCCCTAGCGGGGGGGTTAGATACGCAGTATTTT
TRBV4-3,.,15,TRBJ1-2,.,CASSQDWSGHYGYTF,TGCGCCAGCAGCCAAGATTGGAGCGGTCACTATGGCTACACCTTC
TRBV29-1,.,14,TRBJ1-1,.,CSAERTTGNTEAFF,TGCAGCGCCGAAAGAACGACAGGCAACACTGAAGCTTTCTTT
TRBV21-1,.,19,TRBJ1-6,.,CASSKFDRGRSSYNSPLHF,TGTGCCAGCAGCAAATTTGACAGGGGCCGGAGCTCCTATAATTCACCCCTCCACTTT
TRBV14,.,16,TRBJ1-1,.,CASSEKTTSRNTEAFF,TGTGCCAGCAGCGAGAAAACGACATCTCGGAACACTGAAGCTTTCTTT
TRBV11-2,.,18,TRBJ2-6,.,CASSLAAGGSSGANVLTF,TGTGCCAGCAGCTTAGCAGCAGGGGGGAGCTCTGGGGCCAACGTCCTGACTTTC
TRBV5-5,.,15,TRBJ2-1,.,CASSLRGEIVNEQFF,TGTGCCAGCAGCCTCCGGGGCGAAATAGTCAATGAGCAGTTCTTC
TRBV2,.,15,TRBJ1-6,TRBD1,CAILVGDRGNSPLHF,TGTGCCATTCTTGTTGGGGACAGGGGTAATTCACCCCTCCACTTT
TRBV5-6,.,12,TRBJ1-2,.,CASSLRWDGYTF,TGTGCCAGCAGCTTGAGGTGGGACGGCTACACCTTC
TRBV27,.,13,TRBJ1-1,.,CASSLGGVTEAFF,TGTGCCAGCAGTTTAGGGGGGGTCACTGAAGCTTTCTTT
TRBV7-2,.,13,TRBJ2-1,.,CASSLVKGNEQFF,TGTGCCAGCAGCTTGGTCAAAGGTAATGAGCAGTTCTTC
TRBV9,.,16,TRBJ2-5,TRBD2,CASSTGLAGGRETQYF,TGTGCCAGCAGCACAGGACTAGCGGGGGGCCGGGAGACCCAGTACTTC